This T cell receptor beta chain appears in the sequencing data of a study of patients and donors after allogeneic stem cell transplantation. There are many counts of this clonotype. Germline V lookup: CDR1 SQVTM, CDR2 ANQGSEA. This CDR3 comprises 14 residues. Losses at the gene ends were 8 bases for V and 4 bases for J; bases not matched to a gene: 8. Via MiXCR, TCRdb re-called the RT-PCR reads, giving one row per CDR3 protein. The sample contains hundreds of thousands of distinct CDR3 sequences, more than 15% of which appear only once. The rearrangement joins TRBV29-1 to TRBJ2-1, with 10 bases lining up with TRBD2. The clonotype was recovered from a human donor who was either an allogeneic HSCT recipient or a stem cell or donor lymphocyte infusion donor (not recorded which). It is not recorded whose cells these are; they may come from a transplant donor. Input material: blood, either unsorted or a sorted T cell fraction (not recorded which). The DNA of the CDR3 is TGCAGCCACACAGCGGGGGGGCTTTACAATGAGCAGTTCTTC. Its protein is CSHTAGGLYNEQFF.